This T cell receptor (beta chain) emerged from a study of blood T cell repertoires in COVID-19. At the level of the study: COVID-19 samples from acute and convalescent phases originated in the United States, Italy and Spain. The cDNA or gDNA used as material had been derived from T cells, B-cell-depleted T cells, or PBMCs.

Original methodology: Amplification of reference gene primers was used by the study to estimate nucleated cell counts. TCRdb keeps only in-frame clones here, not all; method: immunoSEQ multiplex PCR. The V and J calls and clone size were taken over from that table, and D and trimming were inferred from the DNA. Of about 170,000 clones in the sample, roughly 87% were seen once. Sequencing used peripheral blood. The sequence came from a woman in her forties or fifties with acute or convalescent COVID-19.

The chain's CDR3 is CASSLAAPSFNEQFF. DNA of the CDR3: TGTGCCAGCAGCTTAGCGGCACCTAGCTTCAATGAGCAGTTCTTC. This chain joins TRBV7-2 and TRBJ2-1; D perhaps matches TRBD2 (5 bases). V was pared by 0 bases and J by 6 bases, with 12 bases between. This CDR3 comprises 15 residues. In germline, CDR1 is SGHTA, CDR2 FQGNSA.